Listed below are T cell receptor beta chains from one sample, sequenced in a study of cytomegalovirus exposure and HLA in healthy donors. The table came from immunoSEQ multiplex PCR; TCRdb's copy has only in-frame clones and leaves some out. Of around 150,000 clones in the sample, 70% to 80% were seen once. Sequenced input: PBMCs. The receptor set was obtained from a man aged 35-49 years in good health and CMV-seronegative. CDR3s include the opening cysteine and the closing phenylalanine or tryptophan. The D gene is left open where the match is weak. A row's size may be missing; if present it is once, few, many or a size class.

CDR3aa: CASSITSGTLDNEQFF; CDR3nt: TGTGCCAGTAGTATAACTTCCGGGACTCTAGACAATGAGCAGTTCTTC; abundance: once; j_gene: TRBJ2-1; v_gene: TRBV19; d_gene: -
CDR3aa: CASSSHDLARLVSNIQYF; CDR3nt: TGTGCCAGCAGCTCCCACGACTTGGCTCGACTAGTCTCAAACATTCAGTACTTC; abundance: -; j_gene: TRBJ2-4; v_gene: TRBV7-8; d_gene: -
CDR3aa: CSSRTTNTEAFF; CDR3nt: TGCAGCTCGAGGACAACTAACACTGAAGCTTTCTTT; abundance: once; j_gene: TRBJ1-1; v_gene: TRBV29-1; d_gene: -
CDR3aa: CASSSGGSGNTIYF; CDR3nt: TGTGCCAGCAGTTCAGGGGGCTCTGGAAACACCATATATTTT; abundance: -; j_gene: TRBJ1-3; v_gene: TRBV6-1; d_gene: TRBD1
CDR3aa: CASRDRGEDGYTF; CDR3nt: TGTGCCAGTAGGGACAGGGGGGAAGATGGCTACACCTTC; abundance: -; j_gene: TRBJ1-2; v_gene: TRBV19; d_gene: TRBD1
CDR3aa: CASSLGGRTYEQYF; CDR3nt: TGCGCCAGCAGCTTGGGAGGTAGGACCTACGAGCAGTACTTC; abundance: -; j_gene: TRBJ2-7; v_gene: TRBV5-1; d_gene: -
CDR3aa: CASSRRDRFQETQYF; CDR3nt: TGTGCCAGCAGCCGCCGGGACAGATTTCAAGAGACCCAGTACTTC; abundance: -; j_gene: TRBJ2-5; v_gene: TRBV28; d_gene: TRBD1
CDR3aa: CAISDGGLLGGSYEQYF; CDR3nt: TGTGCCATCAGTGACGGGGGATTGCTTGGCGGCTCCTACGAGCAGTACTTC; abundance: few; j_gene: TRBJ2-7; v_gene: TRBV10-3; d_gene: -
CDR3aa: CASSVSQGGYNEQFF; CDR3nt: TGTGCCAGCAGTGTGTCTCAGGGGGGTTACAATGAGCAGTTCTTC; abundance: -; j_gene: TRBJ2-1; v_gene: TRBV6-1; d_gene: -
CDR3aa: CASGLGQGNGYTF; CDR3nt: TGTGCTAGTGGTTTGGGACAGGGGAATGGCTACACCTTC; abundance: -; j_gene: TRBJ1-2; v_gene: TRBV12-5; d_gene: TRBD1
CDR3aa: CASSLQRESTDTQYF; CDR3nt: TGCGCCAGCTCCCTTCAGCGGGAGAGCACAGATACGCAGTATTTT; abundance: -; j_gene: TRBJ2-3; v_gene: TRBV5-1; d_gene: TRBD2
CDR3aa: CATTGLSSYNEQFF; CDR3nt: TGTGCGACAACTGGACTTAGCTCCTACAATGAGCAGTTCTTC; abundance: -; j_gene: TRBJ2-1; v_gene: TRBV2; d_gene: -
CDR3aa: CASSPLETGLVDTQYF; CDR3nt: TGTGCCAGCTCACCACTGGAGACAGGACTGGTAGATACGCAGTATTTT; abundance: -; j_gene: TRBJ2-3; v_gene: TRBV18; d_gene: -
CDR3aa: CASSKGVSGNTIYF; CDR3nt: TGTGCCAGCAGTAAGGGGGTCTCTGGAAACACCATATATTTT; abundance: once; j_gene: TRBJ1-3; v_gene: TRBV6-5; d_gene: -
CDR3aa: CASSPEAIGGTQYF; CDR3nt: TGTGCCAGCAGTCCGGAGGCTATAGGAGGGACCCAGTACTTC; abundance: -; j_gene: TRBJ2-5; v_gene: TRBV4-2; d_gene: -
CDR3aa: CASSKGQTTSYEQYF; CDR3nt: TGCGCCAGCAGCAAAGGACAGACCACCTCCTACGAGCAGTACTTC; abundance: -; j_gene: TRBJ2-7; v_gene: TRBV4-1; d_gene: -
CDR3aa: CASRPGLSSYEQYF; CDR3nt: TGTGCCAGCAGACCGGGACTATCCTCCTACGAGCAGTACTTC; abundance: -; j_gene: TRBJ2-7; v_gene: TRBV27; d_gene: TRBD2
CDR3aa: CASSLRAGEGEQYF; CDR3nt: TGTGCCAGCAGCTTAAGAGCGGGAGAGGGCGAGCAGTACTTC; abundance: -; j_gene: TRBJ2-7; v_gene: TRBV5-6; d_gene: TRBD2
CDR3aa: CSVDSADRYGYTF; CDR3nt: TGCAGCGTCGACTCAGCGGACCGCTATGGCTACACCTTC; abundance: -; j_gene: TRBJ1-2; v_gene: TRBV29-1; d_gene: -
CDR3aa: CASRLRLETGELFF; CDR3nt: TGTGCCAGCAGACTAAGATTGGAAACCGGGGAGCTGTTTTTT; abundance: -; j_gene: TRBJ2-2; v_gene: TRBV7-2; d_gene: -
CDR3aa: CASGERGGPSGANVLTF; CDR3nt: TGTGCCAGCGGGGAGAGGGGGGGTCCGTCTGGGGCCAACGTCCTGACTTTC; abundance: -; j_gene: TRBJ2-6; v_gene: TRBV5-4; d_gene: -
CDR3aa: CASSESGREQFF; CDR3nt: TGTGCCAGCAGTGAATCTGGGAGAGAGCAGTTCTTC; abundance: -; j_gene: TRBJ2-1; v_gene: TRBV2; d_gene: -
CDR3aa: CASSLEGASGNTIYF; CDR3nt: TGCGCCAGCAGCTTGGAGGGGGCTAGTGGAAACACCATATATTTT; abundance: once; j_gene: TRBJ1-3; v_gene: TRBV5-1; d_gene: TRBD1
CDR3aa: CASRSLTGLTYEQYF; CDR3nt: TGTGCCAGCAGAAGCTTGACAGGTCTTACCTACGAGCAGTACTTC; abundance: -; j_gene: TRBJ2-7; v_gene: TRBV27; d_gene: -
CDR3aa: CASSLTDREAFF; CDR3nt: TGTGCCAGCTCATTAACGGACAGGGAAGCTTTCTTT; abundance: -; j_gene: TRBJ1-1; v_gene: TRBV18; d_gene: TRBD1
CDR3aa: CSVGTGDTLEQYF; CDR3nt: TGCAGCGTGGGGACAGGGGACACCCTGGAGCAGTACTTC; abundance: few; j_gene: TRBJ2-7; v_gene: TRBV29-1; d_gene: TRBD1
CDR3aa: CASRSDSYEQYF; CDR3nt: TGTGCCAGCAGGTCGGACAGCTACGAGCAGTACTTC; abundance: -; j_gene: TRBJ2-7; v_gene: TRBV28; d_gene: -
CDR3aa: CASSTLVGLYTDTQYF; CDR3nt: TGTGCCAGCAGCACCTTAGTGGGGCTATACACAGATACGCAGTATTTT; abundance: few; j_gene: TRBJ2-3; v_gene: TRBV11-2; d_gene: -
CDR3aa: CAISDGGRGANTGELFF; CDR3nt: TGTGCCATCAGTGATGGGGGGCGGGGGGCGAACACCGGGGAGCTGTTTTTT; abundance: -; j_gene: TRBJ2-2; v_gene: TRBV10-3; d_gene: TRBD2
CDR3aa: CAFSAGGQDTQYF; CDR3nt: TGTGCCTTCTCGGCGGGAGGGCAAGATACGCAGTATTTT; abundance: -; j_gene: TRBJ2-3; v_gene: TRBV6-6; d_gene: TRBD2
CDR3aa: CASSLGPGTGGYEQYF; CDR3nt: TGTGCCAGCAGCTTAGGACCCGGGACAGGGGGCTACGAGCAGTACTTC; abundance: -; j_gene: TRBJ2-7; v_gene: TRBV7-2; d_gene: TRBD1
CDR3aa: CASSWSLNTEAFF; CDR3nt: TGTGCCAGCAGTTGGAGTTTGAACACTGAAGCTTTCTTT; abundance: few; j_gene: TRBJ1-1; v_gene: TRBV27; d_gene: -
CDR3aa: CASSQVGLINEQFF; CDR3nt: TGCGCCAGCAGCCAAGTGGGACTAATCAATGAGCAGTTCTTC; abundance: -; j_gene: TRBJ2-1; v_gene: TRBV4-1; d_gene: TRBD2
CDR3aa: CASSYINSFYEQYF; CDR3nt: TGTGCCAGCAGTTACATTAACAGTTTTTACGAGCAGTACTTC; abundance: once; j_gene: TRBJ2-7; v_gene: TRBV6-5; d_gene: -
CDR3aa: CASSLLGGTYEQYF; CDR3nt: TGCGCCAGCAGCTTGCTAGGGGGTACCTACGAGCAGTACTTC; abundance: few; j_gene: TRBJ2-7; v_gene: TRBV5-1; d_gene: -
CDR3aa: CASRSGTGRNEKLFF; CDR3nt: TGTGCCAGCAGAAGTGGAACAGGCCGTAATGAAAAACTGTTTTTT; abundance: -; j_gene: TRBJ1-4; v_gene: TRBV27; d_gene: -